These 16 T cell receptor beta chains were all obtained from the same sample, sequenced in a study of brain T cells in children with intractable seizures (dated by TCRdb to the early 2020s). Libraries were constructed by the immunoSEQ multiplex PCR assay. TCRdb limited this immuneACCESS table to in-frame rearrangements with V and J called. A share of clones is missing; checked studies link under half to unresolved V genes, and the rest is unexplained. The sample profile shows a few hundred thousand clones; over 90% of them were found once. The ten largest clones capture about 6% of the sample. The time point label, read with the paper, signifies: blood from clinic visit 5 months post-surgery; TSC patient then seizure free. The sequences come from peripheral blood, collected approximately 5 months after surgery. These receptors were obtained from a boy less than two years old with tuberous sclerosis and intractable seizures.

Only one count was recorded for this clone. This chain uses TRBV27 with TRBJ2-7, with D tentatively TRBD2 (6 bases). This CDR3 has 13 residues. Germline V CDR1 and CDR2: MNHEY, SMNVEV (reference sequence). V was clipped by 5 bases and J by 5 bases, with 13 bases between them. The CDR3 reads CASSPATSNEQYF. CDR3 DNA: TGTGCCAGCAGTCCCGCGACTAGTAACGAGCAGTACTTC.

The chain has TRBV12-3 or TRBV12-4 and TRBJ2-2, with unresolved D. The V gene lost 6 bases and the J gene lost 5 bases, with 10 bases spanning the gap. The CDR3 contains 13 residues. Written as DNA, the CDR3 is TGTGCCAGCAGCTTAACAATAACCGGGGAGCTGTTTTTT. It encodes CASSLTITGELFF.

CDR3 amino acids: CASSIQAVSTDTQYF. The DNA for the CDR3 is TGTGCCAGTAGTATTCAAGCGGTTAGCACAGATACGCAGTATTTT. V usage is TRBV19 and J usage is TRBJ2-3, with a weak D call TRBD2 (5 bases). The CDR3 covers 15 residues. Germline loops: CDR1 LNHDA, CDR2 SQIVND (reference sequence). V lost 3 bases to trimming and J lost 0 bases, with 10 bases between them.

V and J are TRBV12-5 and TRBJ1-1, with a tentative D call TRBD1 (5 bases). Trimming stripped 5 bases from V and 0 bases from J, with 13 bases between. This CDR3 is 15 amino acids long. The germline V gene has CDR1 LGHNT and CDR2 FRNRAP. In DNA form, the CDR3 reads TGTGCTAGTGGTCCGGCGGGACGGATGAACACTGAAGCTTTCTTT. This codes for CASGPAGRMNTEAFF.

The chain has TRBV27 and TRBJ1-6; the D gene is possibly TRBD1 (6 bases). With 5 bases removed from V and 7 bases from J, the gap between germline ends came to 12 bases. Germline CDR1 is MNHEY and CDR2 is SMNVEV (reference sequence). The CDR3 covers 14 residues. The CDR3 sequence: CASSLAGENSPLHF. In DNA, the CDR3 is TGTGCCAGCAGTCTAGCAGGGGAAAATTCACCCCTCCACTTT.

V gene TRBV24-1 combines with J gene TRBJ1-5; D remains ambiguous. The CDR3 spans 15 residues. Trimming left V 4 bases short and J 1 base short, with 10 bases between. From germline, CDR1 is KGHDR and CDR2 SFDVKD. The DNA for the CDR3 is TGTGCCACCAGTGACTCCGCCGGGAGCAATCAGCCCCAGCATTTT. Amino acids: CATSDSAGSNQPQHF.

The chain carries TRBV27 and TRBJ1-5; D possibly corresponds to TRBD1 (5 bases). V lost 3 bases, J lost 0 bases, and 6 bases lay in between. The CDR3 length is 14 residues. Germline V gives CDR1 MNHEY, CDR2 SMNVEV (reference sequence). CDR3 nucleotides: TGTGCCAGCAGTTTTGGGGGTAGCAATCAGCCCCAGCATTTT. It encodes CASSFGGSNQPQHF.

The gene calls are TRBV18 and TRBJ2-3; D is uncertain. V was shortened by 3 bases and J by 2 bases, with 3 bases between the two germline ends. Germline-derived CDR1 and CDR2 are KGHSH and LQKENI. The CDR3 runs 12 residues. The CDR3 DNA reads TGTGCCAGCTCACCCAACACAGATACGCAGTATTTT. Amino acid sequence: CASSPNTDTQYF.

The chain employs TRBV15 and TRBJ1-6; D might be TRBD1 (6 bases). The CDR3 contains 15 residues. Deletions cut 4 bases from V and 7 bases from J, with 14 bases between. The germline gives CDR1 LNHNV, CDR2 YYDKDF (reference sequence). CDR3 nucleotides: TGTGCCACCAGCATTGGGGCAGGGGAAAATTCACCCCTCCACTTT. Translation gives CATSIGAGENSPLHF.

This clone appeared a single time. DNA for the CDR3: TGTGCCAGCAGCGTAAACCAAGATAGCGGGGGGAAGGGAGATACGCAGTATTTT. This sequence encodes CASSVNQDSGGKGDTQYF. The V gene is TRBV9, the J gene TRBJ2-3; 10 positions match TRBD2. This CDR3 is 18 amino acids long. The germline gives CDR1 SGDLS, CDR2 YYNGEE. V lost 1 base, J lost 5 bases, and 13 bases stayed unmatched.

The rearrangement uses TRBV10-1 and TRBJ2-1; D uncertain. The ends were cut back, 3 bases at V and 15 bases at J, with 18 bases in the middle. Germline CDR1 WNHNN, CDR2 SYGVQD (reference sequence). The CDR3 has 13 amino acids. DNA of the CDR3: TGCGCCAGCAGTGAAGGTCTGCCAAGCCCAGGGTTCTTC. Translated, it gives CASSEGLPSPGFF.

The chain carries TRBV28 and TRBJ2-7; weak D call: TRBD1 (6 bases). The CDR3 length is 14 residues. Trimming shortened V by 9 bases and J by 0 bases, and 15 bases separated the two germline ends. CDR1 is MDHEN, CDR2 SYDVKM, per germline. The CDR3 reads CASEPGTRSYEQYF. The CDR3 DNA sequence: TGTGCCAGTGAACCCGGGACACGCTCCTACGAGCAGTACTTC.

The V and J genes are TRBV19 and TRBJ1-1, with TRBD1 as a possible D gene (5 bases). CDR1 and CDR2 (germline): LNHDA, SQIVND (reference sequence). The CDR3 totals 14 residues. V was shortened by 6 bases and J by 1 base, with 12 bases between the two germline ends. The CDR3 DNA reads TGTGCCAGTAGCTATGGGACGGAGAACACTGAAGCTTTCTTT. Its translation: CASSYGTENTEAFF.

The DNA of the CDR3 is TGTGCCAGCACTACGACAACGGGGGGATACTACAATGAGCAGTTCTTC. Amino acid sequence: CASTTTTGGYYNEQFF. The gene calls are TRBV2 and TRBJ2-1, with 7 bases that match TRBD2. From germline, CDR1 is SNHLY and CDR2 FYNNEI. Unmatched junction bases numbered 12, after V lost 7 bases and J lost 3 bases. The CDR3 covers 16 residues.

In nucleotides, the CDR3 is TGTGCCAGTAGTAAAGGAGACGGATTAAATTCACCCCTCCACTTT. Its protein product is CASSKGDGLNSPLHF. This rearrangement joins TRBV19 to TRBJ1-6; D unresolved. V was clipped by 4 bases and J by 7 bases, with 14 bases between them. CDR1 is LNHDA, CDR2 SQIVND, per germline (reference sequence). This CDR3 contains 15 residues.

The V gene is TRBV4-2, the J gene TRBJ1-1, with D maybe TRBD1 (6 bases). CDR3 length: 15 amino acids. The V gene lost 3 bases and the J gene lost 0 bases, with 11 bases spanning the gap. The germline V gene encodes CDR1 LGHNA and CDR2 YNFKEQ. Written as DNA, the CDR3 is TGTGCCAGCAGCCATGTTACAGGGATGAACACTGAAGCTTTCTTT. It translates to CASSHVTGMNTEAFF.